One sample yielded the 5 T cell receptor beta chains listed below, sequenced in a study of cytomegalovirus exposure and HLA in healthy donors. It was with 60 Vbeta and 13 Jbeta primers that the PCR ran. Clones were sequenced by immunoSEQ multiplex PCR, and TCRdb holds only the in-frame ones, with some missing. The sample shows under 200,000 clones, 60% to 80% of them seen only once. The sequenced sample was PBMCs. These receptors originate from a man aged 60 to 75 in good health and CMV-seronegative.

This clone was seen only a few times. This chain connects TRBV19 to TRBJ2-1; 7 positions match TRBD2. With V trimmed by 2 bases and J by 3 bases, 1 base remained unmatched. Germline lookup yields CDR1 LNHDA and CDR2 SQIVND (reference sequence). CDR3 size: 14 residues. As DNA, the CDR3 is TGTGCCAGTAGTATACGGGGGGACTACAATGAGCAGTTCTTC. This gives the protein CASSIRGDYNEQFF.

The chain employs TRBV25-1 and TRBJ2-5, with TRBD2 as a possible D gene (6 bases). Looked up from germline, CDR1 is MGHDK and CDR2 is SYGVNS. V was trimmed by 8 bases and J by 2 bases, leaving 21 bases between them. The CDR3 is made up of 16 amino acids. The CDR3 DNA reads as TGTGCCAGCTCCTTACCCCTAGGGGCGGGACAAGAGACCCAGTACTTC. This encodes CASSLPLGAGQETQYF.

The J gene is TRBJ1-1, the V gene TRBV11-2; TRBD1 might be the D (6 bases). Germline V gene lookup returns CDR1 SGHAT and CDR2 FQNNGV. V shed 3 bases and J shed 11 bases, with 22 bases lying between them. This CDR3 contains 15 residues. CDR3: CASSLLIATGGGAFF. DNA for the CDR3: TGTGCCAGCAGCTTGTTGATTGCGACAGGAGGTGGTGCTTTCTTT.

This clone was counted a few times. The germline gene is not matched at one end of the junction; a read error may be the cause. At the DNA level, this CDR3 is encoded by other sequences in the same sample as well. The chain couples TRBV7-7 to TRBJ2-3, with 11 bases aligning to TRBD1. This CDR3 is 15 amino acids long. Germline values: CDR1 SSHAT, CDR2 FNYEAQ (reference sequence). CDR3 nucleotide sequence: TGTGCTAGCAGCTTTGGGACAGGGGGGTCAGATACGCAGTATTTT. Residues: CASSFGTGGSDTQYF.

This rearrangement joins TRBV30 to TRBJ2-3; maybe TRBD1 (6 bases). V was shortened by 2 bases and J by 6 bases, with 12 bases between the two germline ends. The CDR3 extends over 13 amino acids. Germline V lookup: CDR1 GTSNPN, CDR2 SVGIG (reference sequence). The CDR3 DNA is TGTGCCTGGAGTTCAGGGGCGCGTGATACGCAGTATTTT. Amino acids: CAWSSGARDTQYF.